Below, 5 T cell receptor beta chains from the same sample are listed, as sequenced in a study of T-cell reconstitution after alpha-beta-depleted transplantation in children. Researchers prepared the TCRbeta library using unique molecular identifiers, the study reports. MiXCR, run by TCRdb on the PCR reads, gives a single entry per CDR3 protein. This table holds approximately 27,000 distinct CDR3 sequences, roughly a sixth found once. The material was PBMCs, mostly from graft donor cells, obtained 60 days after TCRalphabeta/CD19-depleted stem cell transplant. These receptors were collected from a male patient aged 2-9 years who had a stem cell transplant for acute lymphoblastic leukemia, so the T cells may come from the graft donor.

This clonotype was seen at least ten times. The V call is TRBV24-1, the J call TRBJ2-3; a possible D gene is TRBD2 (5 bases). The CDR3 sequence is 16 residues long. V was cut by 4 bases and J by 1 base, with 14 bases left in between. Germline values: CDR1 KGHDR, CDR2 SFDVKD. In nucleotides, the CDR3 is TGTGCCACCAGTGAACTTGGACTGGGAGGCACAGATACGCAGTATTTT. The encoded protein is CATSELGLGGTDTQYF.

CDR3 nucleotide sequence: TGTGCCAGCAGCTTGGCACGTCCAAGGGGTCCCGAGACCCAGTACTTC. Amino acids: CASSLARPRGPETQYF. The chain carries TRBV5-6 and TRBJ2-5, with D tentatively TRBD1 (5 bases). This CDR3 region has 16 residues. Germline CDR1 SGHDT, CDR2 YYEEEE. V was pared by 0 bases and J by 5 bases, with 17 bases between.

In its sample, this clonotype was seen a few times. J is TRBJ1-4 and V is TRBV18, with 7 bases that match TRBD1. CDR1 and CDR2 from the germline V gene are KGHSH and LQKENI. Trimming took 2 bases from V and 10 from J; bases not matched to a gene: 4. The CDR3 consists of 13 residues. The CDR3: CASSPDRDAKLFF. In DNA form, the CDR3 reads TGTGCCAGCTCACCAGACAGGGATGCAAAACTGTTTTTT. The entire variable domain, with the rest obtained from reference TRBV18 and TRBJ1-4, is as follows: NAGVMQNPRHLVRRRGQEARLRCSPMKGHSHVYWYRQLPEEGLKFMVYLQKENIIDESGMPKERFSAEFPKEGPSILRIQQVVRGDSAAYFCASSPDRDAKLFFGSGTQLSVL.

This chain links TRBV27 with TRBJ2-3; 13 bases align to TRBD2. CDR1 MNHEY and CDR2 SMNVEV come from the germline V gene (reference sequence). There are 16 residues in the CDR3. Trimming at V came to 5 bases and at J to 3 bases, leaving 5 bases not matched to a gene. CDR3 protein: CASSRTSGGATDTQYF. Here the CDR3 DNA reads TGTGCCAGCAGTCGAACTAGCGGGGGGGCGACAGATACGCAGTATTTT.

The DNA of the CDR3 is TGTGCCACCAGCAGAGGGGGGACAACCGTGGTGAACCACGAGCAGTACTTC. Translating it yields CATSRGGTTVVNHEQYF. The chain is built from TRBV15 and TRBJ2-7; possibly TRBD1 for D (6 bases). V gave up 1 base and J gave up 5 bases, with 21 bases separating them. This CDR3 has 17 residues. The germline CDR1 and CDR2 sequences are LNHNV and YYDKDF (reference sequence).